This is a list of T cell receptor beta chains from one sample in a study of shared clonotypes between healthy human individuals. The table came from immunoSEQ multiplex PCR; TCRdb's copy has only in-frame clones and leaves some out. Among around 2.5 million clones listed, 93% were seen once. Sequenced material: naive CD4+ T cells from PBMCs. Every receptor here comes from a man aged 18-30 years in good health. Some clones in this sample may be carry-over from other donors' samples. CDR3s include the opening cysteine and the closing phenylalanine or tryptophan. A D gene is named only where the DNA matches it firmly. The size entry is marked missing in some rows and otherwise reads once, few, many or a size class.

clone_size: NA; j_call: TRBJ2-3; d_call: TRBD1; v_call: TRBV15; cdr3_aa: CATGNRDRGTDTQYF; cdr3_nt: TGTGCCACCGGTAACCGGGACAGGGGCACAGATACGCAGTATTTT
clone_size: NA; j_call: TRBJ2-7; d_call: TRBD2; v_call: TRBV30; cdr3_aa: CAWSVNRASGAYEQYF; cdr3_nt: TGTGCCTGGAGTGTAAATAGGGCTAGCGGGGCCTACGAGCAGTACTTC
clone_size: NA; j_call: TRBJ2-6; d_call: NA; v_call: TRBV28; cdr3_aa: CASRPPGSGANVLTF; cdr3_nt: TGTGCCAGCAGGCCCCCGGGCTCTGGGGCCAACGTCCTGACTTTC
clone_size: NA; j_call: TRBJ2-7; d_call: NA; v_call: TRBV6-6; cdr3_aa: CASRRPPYEQYF; cdr3_nt: TGTGCCAGCAGGAGGCCCCCGTACGAGCAGTACTTC
clone_size: once; j_call: TRBJ2-3; d_call: TRBD2; v_call: TRBV7-8; cdr3_aa: CASSAGGAQYF; cdr3_nt: TGTGCCAGCAGCGCCGGGGGGGCGCAGTATTTT
clone_size: NA; j_call: TRBJ2-2; d_call: NA; v_call: TRBV5-6; cdr3_aa: CASSWRVARAAYTGELFF; cdr3_nt: TGTGCCAGCAGCTGGCGGGTAGCCAGGGCCGCTTACACCGGGGAGCTGTTTTTT
clone_size: NA; j_call: TRBJ2-1; d_call: NA; v_call: TRBV5-5; cdr3_aa: CASSQDTDTYNEQFF; cdr3_nt: TGCGCCAGCAGCCAAGATACCGACACCTACAATGAGCAGTTCTTC
clone_size: NA; j_call: TRBJ2-7; d_call: TRBD1; v_call: TRBV5-1; cdr3_aa: CASSSRTGNTYEQYF; cdr3_nt: TGCGCCAGCAGCTCGCGGACAGGAAATACCTACGAGCAGTACTTC
clone_size: NA; j_call: TRBJ2-7; d_call: NA; v_call: TRBV7-6; cdr3_aa: CASSSSSRTSSYEQYF; cdr3_nt: TGTGCCAGCAGCTCCTCTTCAAGGACAAGCTCCTACGAGCAGTACTTC
clone_size: NA; j_call: TRBJ2-3; d_call: TRBD1; v_call: TRBV7-3; cdr3_aa: CASSQSTGTDTQYF; cdr3_nt: TGTGCCAGCAGCCAATCGACAGGGACAGATACGCAGTATTTT
clone_size: NA; j_call: TRBJ2-3; d_call: NA; v_call: TRBV5-1; cdr3_aa: CASSLGTSLTDTQYF; cdr3_nt: TGCGCCAGCAGCTTGGGGACCTCTCTCACAGATACGCAGTATTTT
clone_size: NA; j_call: TRBJ2-3; d_call: TRBD2; v_call: TRBV29-1; cdr3_aa: CSVVGGWTDTQYF; cdr3_nt: TGCAGCGTCGTCGGGGGGTGGACAGATACGCAGTATTTT
clone_size: NA; j_call: TRBJ1-6; d_call: NA; v_call: TRBV7-3; cdr3_aa: CASSLVRGSPLHF; cdr3_nt: TGTGCCAGCAGCTTAGTACGTGGCTCACCCCTCCACTTT
clone_size: NA; j_call: TRBJ1-1; d_call: NA; v_call: TRBV7-9; cdr3_aa: CASSFTGALTEAFF; cdr3_nt: TGTGCCAGCAGCTTCACGGGGGCTCTCACTGAAGCTTTCTTT
clone_size: NA; j_call: TRBJ1-1; d_call: NA; v_call: TRBV30; cdr3_aa: CAWNPSLNTEAFF; cdr3_nt: TGTGCCTGGAACCCCAGCTTGAACACTGAAGCTTTCTTT
clone_size: NA; j_call: TRBJ2-7; d_call: TRBD1; v_call: TRBV4-1; cdr3_aa: CASSQGRGTGGYEQYF; cdr3_nt: TGCGCCAGCAGCCAAGGCCGCGGGACAGGGGGCTACGAGCAGTACTTC
clone_size: NA; j_call: TRBJ1-2; d_call: TRBD1; v_call: TRBV6-5; cdr3_aa: CASSPPGQGYGYTF; cdr3_nt: TGTGCCAGCAGTCCCCCGGGACAGGGCTACGGCTACACCTTC
clone_size: once; j_call: TRBJ2-1; d_call: NA; v_call: TRBV25-1; cdr3_aa: CASSEDLGGARNEQFF; cdr3_nt: TGTGCCAGCAGTGAGGACTTGGGGGGCGCCCGCAATGAGCAGTTCTTC
clone_size: NA; j_call: TRBJ1-1; d_call: NA; v_call: TRBV28; cdr3_aa: CASTKGTLGGTEAFF; cdr3_nt: TGTGCCAGCACTAAGGGGACCCTCGGGGGCACTGAAGCTTTCTTT
clone_size: NA; j_call: TRBJ2-2; d_call: NA; v_call: TRBV7-2; cdr3_aa: CASSKGDFAWVAGELFF; cdr3_nt: TGTGCCAGCAGCAAAGGGGACTTCGCGTGGGTGGCCGGGGAGCTGTTTTTT
clone_size: once; j_call: TRBJ2-5; d_call: NA; v_call: TRBV6-1; cdr3_aa: CASSEVEGMGETQYF; cdr3_nt: TGTGCCAGCAGTGAAGTGGAGGGAATGGGGGAGACCCAGTACTTC
clone_size: NA; j_call: TRBJ2-3; d_call: NA; v_call: TRBV27; cdr3_aa: CASSPIIGGGPNTQYF; cdr3_nt: TGTGCCAGCAGTCCAATCATTGGGGGAGGCCCGAATACGCAGTATTTT
clone_size: once; j_call: TRBJ1-6; d_call: TRBD1; v_call: TRBV7-2; cdr3_aa: CASSLGTGVRNSPLHF; cdr3_nt: TGTGCCAGCAGCCTCGGGACAGGGGTCAGAAATTCACCCCTCCACTTT
clone_size: once; j_call: TRBJ2-1; d_call: TRBD2; v_call: TRBV13; cdr3_aa: CASSEGLAPDEQFF; cdr3_nt: TGTGCCAGCAGCGAGGGACTAGCCCCAGATGAGCAGTTCTTC
clone_size: NA; j_call: TRBJ2-1; d_call: TRBD2; v_call: TRBV5-1; cdr3_aa: CASSLSTGGQNEQFF; cdr3_nt: TGCGCCAGCAGCTTATCAACGGGAGGCCAGAATGAGCAGTTCTTC
clone_size: NA; j_call: TRBJ1-2; d_call: NA; v_call: TRBV6-1; cdr3_aa: CASSSGTAADYGYTF; cdr3_nt: TGTGCCAGCAGTTCTGGGACGGCCGCCGATTATGGCTACACCTTC
clone_size: NA; j_call: TRBJ1-3; d_call: NA; v_call: TRBV28; cdr3_aa: CATTSDRTGNTIYF; cdr3_nt: TGTGCCACCACTTCGGACAGAACTGGAAACACCATATATTTT
clone_size: NA; j_call: TRBJ2-1; d_call: NA; v_call: TRBV13; cdr3_aa: CASSPRWTQLKTASYNEQFF; cdr3_nt: TGTGCCAGCAGCCCCCGGTGGACGCAGCTAAAGACCGCCTCCTACAATGAGCAGTTCTTC
clone_size: NA; j_call: TRBJ1-5; d_call: TRBD1; v_call: TRBV28; cdr3_aa: CASSPTQGVDSNQPQHF; cdr3_nt: TGTGCCAGCAGCCCAACCCAGGGGGTGGATAGCAATCAGCCCCAGCATTTT
clone_size: NA; j_call: TRBJ1-1; d_call: NA; v_call: TRBV5-5; cdr3_aa: CASSLEPTLNTEAFF; cdr3_nt: TGTGCCAGCAGCTTGGAACCTACCTTGAACACTGAAGCTTTCTTT
clone_size: NA; j_call: TRBJ1-2; d_call: TRBD1; v_call: TRBV4-3; cdr3_aa: CASSPAGTALGGSGYTF; cdr3_nt: TGCGCCAGCAGCCCAGCCGGGACAGCCCTAGGGGGGAGCGGCTACACCTTC
clone_size: NA; j_call: TRBJ2-7; d_call: NA; v_call: TRBV4-2; cdr3_aa: CASSRGSAGDSSYEQYF; cdr3_nt: TGTGCCAGCAGCCGTGGATCGGCGGGGGACAGCTCCTACGAGCAGTACTTC
clone_size: NA; j_call: TRBJ2-3; d_call: NA; v_call: TRBV29-1; cdr3_aa: CSVLGTPPDTQYF; cdr3_nt: TGCAGCGTTCTAGGGACGCCCCCAGATACGCAGTATTTT
clone_size: NA; j_call: TRBJ1-4; d_call: NA; v_call: TRBV18; cdr3_aa: CASSLTRGEKLFF; cdr3_nt: TGTGCCAGCTCCCTCACTAGAGGCGAAAAACTGTTTTTT
clone_size: once; j_call: TRBJ1-2; d_call: TRBD1; v_call: TRBV6-5; cdr3_aa: CASSYGTGSYGYTF; cdr3_nt: TGTGCCAGCAGTTACGGGACAGGGAGCTATGGCTACACCTTC
clone_size: NA; j_call: TRBJ2-5; d_call: NA; v_call: TRBV5-1; cdr3_aa: CASSDIPGETQYF; cdr3_nt: TGCGCCAGCAGCGATATCCCGGGGGAGACCCAGTACTTC
clone_size: NA; j_call: TRBJ2-2; d_call: TRBD2; v_call: TRBV9; cdr3_aa: CASSPWVAGEHGELFF; cdr3_nt: TGTGCCAGCAGCCCCTGGGTAGCGGGAGAACACGGGGAGCTGTTTTTT
clone_size: NA; j_call: TRBJ1-1; d_call: TRBD1; v_call: TRBV5-4; cdr3_aa: CASSRTGDWVRTEAFF; cdr3_nt: TGTGCCAGCAGCCGGACAGGGGATTGGGTTAGAACTGAAGCTTTCTTT
clone_size: NA; j_call: TRBJ1-2; d_call: NA; v_call: TRBV28; cdr3_aa: CASRSPRAAVTYGYTF; cdr3_nt: TGTGCCAGCAGATCCCCCCGGGCAGCAGTCACCTATGGCTACACCTTC
clone_size: NA; j_call: TRBJ2-1; d_call: NA; v_call: TRBV6-4; cdr3_aa: CASSEGGASSYNEQFF; cdr3_nt: TGTGCCAGCAGTGAGGGGGGCGCTAGCTCCTACAATGAGCAGTTCTTC
clone_size: NA; j_call: TRBJ2-2; d_call: TRBD1; v_call: TRBV7-2; cdr3_aa: CASSSRVGQGNTGELFF; cdr3_nt: TGTGCCAGCAGCTCCAGGGTGGGACAGGGGAACACCGGGGAGCTGTTTTTT
clone_size: NA; j_call: TRBJ1-1; d_call: NA; v_call: TRBV30; cdr3_aa: CAWREDTEAFF; cdr3_nt: TGTGCCTGGAGGGAAGACACTGAAGCTTTCTTT
clone_size: NA; j_call: TRBJ1-4; d_call: NA; v_call: TRBV28; cdr3_aa: CASSLGTNNEKLFF; cdr3_nt: TGTGCCAGCAGTTTGGGGACTAATAATGAAAAACTGTTTTTT
clone_size: NA; j_call: TRBJ2-3; d_call: TRBD2; v_call: TRBV11-2; cdr3_aa: CASSLTSGLAGGPTDTQYF; cdr3_nt: TGTGCCAGCAGCTTAACATCGGGACTAGCGGGAGGGCCGACAGATACGCAGTATTTT
clone_size: once; j_call: TRBJ2-1; d_call: NA; v_call: TRBV7-2; cdr3_aa: CASSRVKRTYNEQFF; cdr3_nt: TGTGCCAGCAGCCGCGTTAAGCGCACCTACAATGAGCAGTTCTTC
clone_size: NA; j_call: TRBJ2-6; d_call: TRBD2; v_call: TRBV5-4; cdr3_aa: CASSSGLAGGSGANVLTF; cdr3_nt: TGTGCCAGCAGCTCCGGACTAGCGGGAGGCTCTGGGGCCAACGTCCTGACTTTC
clone_size: NA; j_call: TRBJ2-5; d_call: TRBD1; v_call: TRBV10-3; cdr3_aa: CAISPGTGDETQYF; cdr3_nt: TGTGCCATCAGCCCCGGGACAGGGGACGAGACCCAGTACTTC
clone_size: NA; j_call: TRBJ2-3; d_call: NA; v_call: TRBV5-1; cdr3_aa: CASSLDVAGTDTQYF; cdr3_nt: TGCGCCAGCAGCTTGGATGTAGCAGGCACAGATACGCAGTATTTT
clone_size: NA; j_call: TRBJ2-3; d_call: NA; v_call: TRBV7-9; cdr3_aa: CASSFTGSLYTQYF; cdr3_nt: TGTGCCAGCAGCTTTACGGGTTCCCTTTATACGCAGTATTTT
clone_size: NA; j_call: TRBJ2-7; d_call: NA; v_call: TRBV5-6; cdr3_aa: CASSWGDRDEQYF; cdr3_nt: TGTGCCAGCAGCTGGGGTGATAGGGACGAGCAGTACTTC
clone_size: NA; j_call: TRBJ2-7; d_call: TRBD2; v_call: TRBV7-2; cdr3_aa: CASRFGRGNYEQYF; cdr3_nt: TGTGCCAGCAGGTTTGGGCGGGGGAACTACGAGCAGTACTTC
clone_size: NA; j_call: TRBJ1-2; d_call: TRBD1; v_call: TRBV29-1; cdr3_aa: CSVGTGSGYGYTF; cdr3_nt: TGCAGCGTGGGGACAGGGTCGGGGTATGGCTACACCTTC